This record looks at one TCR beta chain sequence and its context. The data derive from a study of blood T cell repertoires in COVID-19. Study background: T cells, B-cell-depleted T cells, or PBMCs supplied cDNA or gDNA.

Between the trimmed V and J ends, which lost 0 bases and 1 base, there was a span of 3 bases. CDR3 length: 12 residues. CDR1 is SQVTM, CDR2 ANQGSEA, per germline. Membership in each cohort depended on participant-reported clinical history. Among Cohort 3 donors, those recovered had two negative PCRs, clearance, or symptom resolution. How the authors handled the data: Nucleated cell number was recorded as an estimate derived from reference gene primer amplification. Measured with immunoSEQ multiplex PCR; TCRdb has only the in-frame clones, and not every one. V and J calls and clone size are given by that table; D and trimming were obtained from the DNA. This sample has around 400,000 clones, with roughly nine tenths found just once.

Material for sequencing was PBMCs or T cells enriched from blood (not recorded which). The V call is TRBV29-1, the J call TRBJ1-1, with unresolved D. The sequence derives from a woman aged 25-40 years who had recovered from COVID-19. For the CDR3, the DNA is TGCAGCGTTGAAGATCGGAACACTGAAGCTTTCTTT. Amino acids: CSVEDRNTEAFF.